The rows below give T cell receptor beta chains drawn from one sample of a study of T cell responses to AZD1222 COVID-19 vaccine. The method was immunoSEQ multiplex PCR; TCRdb's version includes in-frame clones alone and lacks a portion of them. Among approximately 140,000 clones listed, approximately 90% were seen once. Source: peripheral blood, taken 28 days after the second AZD1222 dose. The receptors stem from an adult who received the AZD1222 COVID-19 vaccine. The CDR3 runs from the conserved cysteine through the conserved F or W. Fields, in order: J gene, clone size, V gene, CDR3 protein. Clone size is given for some rows only: seen once, a few or many times, or a class if the clone is expanded.

TRBJ2-3 - TRBV6-4 CASSDHKEHSSTDTQYF
TRBJ2-4 - TRBV2 CARPDRDAGKAKNIQYF
TRBJ1-2 - TRBV11-1 CASSLTTGEAGGYTF
TRBJ1-1 few TRBV4-3 CASSQQRAMNTEAFF
TRBJ1-4 - TRBV7-9 CASSLEGGTNEKLFF
TRBJ1-2 - TRBV27 CASSLRSPGGYGYTF
TRBJ2-3 - TRBV7-2 CASSLERGTSGRFEDTQYF
TRBJ1-3 once TRBV30 CAWISRLSGNTIYF
TRBJ1-1 - TRBV10-1 CASTPDRVRNTEAFF
TRBJ1-1 - TRBV27 CASSLKPTRGPAEAFF
TRBJ1-4 once TRBV6-5 CASRKPQPNEKLFF
TRBJ2-5 - TRBV7-9 CASSSQEGAKETQYF
TRBJ2-6 - TRBV5-4 CASRGQAHLSGANVLTF
TRBJ2-3 - TRBV11-3 CASSLRGQGSTDTQYF
TRBJ1-5 - TRBV19 CASSYQDGVYSNQPQHF
TRBJ1-1 - TRBV4-3 CASSQPGGENTEAFF
TRBJ1-3 - TRBV5-1 CASSLAGQGRNTIYF
TRBJ1-1 - TRBV5-4 CASSLERGGAFF
TRBJ2-3 many TRBV6-1 CASSELAGGPDTQYF
TRBJ2-3 - TRBV28 CASSSPGQGTDTQYF
TRBJ2-2 - TRBV27 CASSLGASTGELFF
TRBJ1-4 - TRBV5-4 CASSLAGTGMEKLFF
TRBJ2-3 - TRBV4-1 CASSQDPGGRTDTQYF
TRBJ1-1 - TRBV5-1 CASSGGDKNTEAFF
TRBJ2-3 once TRBV28 CASSPQAALDTQYF
TRBJ2-5 - TRBV20-1 CSARDLETQYF
TRBJ2-7 - TRBV4-1 CASSQSSAPGSYEQYF
TRBJ1-1 - TRBV19 CASTPGGIMTEAFF
TRBJ1-3 - TRBV19 CASSAGTASGNTIYF
TRBJ1-2 - TRBV28 CASSLRGRYGYTF
TRBJ2-6 - TRBV5-5 CASSLEGLPSGANVLTF
TRBJ1-4 - TRBV7-9 CASSPRGTNEKLFF
TRBJ2-3 - TRBV30 CAWSGTSGSATDTQYF
TRBJ2-3 - TRBV10-3 CAISETEGLSTDTQYF
TRBJ2-6 - TRBV28 CASSPLRRASTCCGGANVLTF